The 9 T cell receptor beta chains reported below all come from one sample, sequenced in a study of T cells after yellow fever vaccination. TCRdb called the 5' RACE reads again in MiXCR, with one record for every CDR3 protein. Of 13,000 or so distinct CDR3 sequences detected, 4.9% appear once; the ten largest clones hold roughly 50%. The sample in question was PBMCs, either bulk or a sorted T-cell subset (CD4+, CD8+, memory, or dextramer-sorted; not recorded which), obtained 45 days after the yellow fever booster vaccination. These receptor sequences come from a man younger than 40 who received the YFV17D yellow fever vaccine.

This clonotype was counted ten times or more. The J gene is TRBJ1-2, the V gene TRBV5-4, with 7 bases lining up with TRBD1. The CDR3 consists of 14 residues. With V trimmed by 4 bases and J by 5 bases, 8 bases remained unmatched. In germline, CDR1 is SGHNT, CDR2 YYREEE (reference sequence). CDR3 nucleotides: TGTGCCAGCAGCGAGGGACAGTCGGAATATGGCTACACCTTC. Translating it yields CASSEGQSEYGYTF.

This clonotype was counted between two and nine times. The rearrangement uses TRBV5-4 and TRBJ2-1, with 7 bases that match TRBD2. CDR3 length: 16 residues. Per the germline V gene, CDR1 is SGHNT and CDR2 is YYREEE (reference sequence). V lost 4 bases and J lost 5; bases outside the gene matches: 12. This chain's CDR3 is CASSPRYGGRDNEQFF. DNA for the CDR3: TGTGCCAGCAGCCCTCGTTATGGCGGGAGAGACAATGAGCAGTTCTTC.

This clonotype was recorded at least ten times. The chain couples TRBV7-8 to TRBJ2-1; TRBD2 matches at 7 bases. Per the germline V gene, CDR1 is SGHVS and CDR2 is FQNEAQ. V was pared by 1 base and J by 8 bases, with 8 bases of the junction left unmatched. CDR3 length: 15 amino acids. The CDR3 DNA is TGTGCCAGCAGCTTAGGGCTAGCGGAGGCGTATGAGCAGTTCTTC. Translation: CASSLGLAEAYEQFF. Full variable domain (rest looked up from reference TRBV7-8 and TRBJ2-1): GAGVSQSPRYKVAKRGQDVALRCDPISGHVSLFWYQQALGQGPEFLTYFQNEAQLDKSGLPSDRFFAERPEGSVSTLKIQRTQQEDSAVYLCASSLGLAEAYEQFFGPGTRLTVL.

This clonotype was observed many times. The chain recombines TRBV7-2 with TRBJ2-7; the match to TRBD2 covers 7 bases. Per germline, CDR1 SGHTA and CDR2 FQGNSA. The length of the CDR3 is 14 residues. V was pared by 5 bases and J by 2 bases, with 6 bases of the junction left unmatched. Here the CDR3 reads CASSMGLTTYEQYF. Here the CDR3 DNA reads TGTGCCAGCAGCATGGGACTAACCACCTACGAGCAGTACTTC. Based on the CDR3 plus reference TRBV7-2 and TRBJ2-7, the full variable domain is GAGVSQSPSNKVTEKGKDVELRCDPISGHTALYWYRQSLGQGLEFLIYFQGNSAPDKSGLPSDRFSAERTGGSVSTLTIQRTQQEDSAVYLCASSMGLTTYEQYFGPGTRLTVT.

This clonotype came up many times. The chain links TRBV20-1 to TRBJ2-7; the D call may be TRBD1 or TRBD2 (6 bases each). CDR3 length: 11 residues. V shed 5 bases and J shed 13 bases, with 18 bases lying between them. Germline V lookup: CDR1 DFQATT, CDR2 SNEGSKA (reference sequence). The CDR3 region has the DNA TGCAGTGCTCCGGAAATAGGGGGACTTTACTTC. It encodes CSAPEIGGLYF.

This clonotype was observed many times. The rearrangement links TRBV5-1 to TRBJ2-2, with D perhaps TRBD2 (5 bases). The CDR3 spans 16 residues. V was cut by 4 bases and J by 5 bases, with 18 bases left in between. Germline CDR1 and CDR2: SGHRS and YFSETQ. The CDR3 loop is CASSPRAGGATGELFF. Written as DNA, the CDR3 is TGCGCCAGCAGCCCGAGGGCTGGAGGCGCGACCGGGGAGCTGTTTTTT.

Only a few counts were recorded for this clonotype. This clone may be a read error of a much larger clone one base away. The V gene is TRBV12-5, the J gene TRBJ1-1; TRBD1 is a possible D gene (5 bases). The CDR3 is 18 amino acids. CDR1 is LGHNT, CDR2 FRNRAP, per germline. Trimming took off 3 bases at V and 0 bases at J, with 20 bases between the two ends. The chain's CDR3 is CASGLTSAMTVVNTEAFF. The CDR3 DNA sequence: TGTGCTAGTGGTTTAACTTCTGCGATGACAGTTGTGAACACTGAAGCTTTCTTT.

J is TRBJ2-3 and V is TRBV11-3, with D perhaps matching TRBD2 (6 bases). The CDR3 totals 15 residues. Germline V gene lookup returns CDR1 SGHNT and CDR2 YENEEA. Between the trimmed V and J ends, which lost 5 bases and 4 bases, there was a span of 16 bases. CDR3 nucleotides: TGTGCCAGCAGCCAGTCGGAGGGCGGAGCAGATACGCAGTATTTT. Amino acids: CASSQSEGGADTQYF.

This clonotype ranks as medium-sized (0.01 to 0.1%). The V and J genes are TRBV29-1 and TRBJ2-1; unclear D gene. Trimming cost V 5 bases and J 0 bases, with 11 bases left between them. This CDR3 has 14 amino acids. CDR1 and CDR2 (germline): SQVTM, ANQGSEA. The CDR3 DNA reads TGCAGCGTTAATGTCCCCTCCTCCTACAATGAGCAGTTCTTC. Translated, it gives CSVNVPSSYNEQFF.